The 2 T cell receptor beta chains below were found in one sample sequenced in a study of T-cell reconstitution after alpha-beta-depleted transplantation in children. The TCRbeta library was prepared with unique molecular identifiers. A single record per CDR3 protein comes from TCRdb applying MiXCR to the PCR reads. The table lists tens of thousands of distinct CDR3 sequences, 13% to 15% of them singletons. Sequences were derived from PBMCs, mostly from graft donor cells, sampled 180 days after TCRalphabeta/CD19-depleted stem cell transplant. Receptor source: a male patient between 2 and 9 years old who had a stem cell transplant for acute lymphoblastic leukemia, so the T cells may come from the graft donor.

CDR3 sequence (DNA): TGTGCCACCAGTGATGGCCCGGGACAGGGGTTTGAGGAAGAGACCCAGTACTTC. It codes for CATSDGPGQGFEEETQYF. V usage is TRBV24-1 and J usage is TRBJ2-5; 10 bases are a match to TRBD1. Germline V gives CDR1 KGHDR, CDR2 SFDVKD. The V and J ends lost 3 bases and 3 bases, in that order; junction bases with no gene match: 12. The CDR3 runs 18 residues.

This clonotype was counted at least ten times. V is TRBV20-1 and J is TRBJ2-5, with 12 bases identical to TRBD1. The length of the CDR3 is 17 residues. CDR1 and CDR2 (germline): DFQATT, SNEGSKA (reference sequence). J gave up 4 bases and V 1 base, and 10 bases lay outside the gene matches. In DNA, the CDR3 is TGCAGTGCTAGAGGGGACCCGGGACAGGGGGCAGGAGAGACCCAGTACTTC. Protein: CSARGDPGQGAGETQYF.